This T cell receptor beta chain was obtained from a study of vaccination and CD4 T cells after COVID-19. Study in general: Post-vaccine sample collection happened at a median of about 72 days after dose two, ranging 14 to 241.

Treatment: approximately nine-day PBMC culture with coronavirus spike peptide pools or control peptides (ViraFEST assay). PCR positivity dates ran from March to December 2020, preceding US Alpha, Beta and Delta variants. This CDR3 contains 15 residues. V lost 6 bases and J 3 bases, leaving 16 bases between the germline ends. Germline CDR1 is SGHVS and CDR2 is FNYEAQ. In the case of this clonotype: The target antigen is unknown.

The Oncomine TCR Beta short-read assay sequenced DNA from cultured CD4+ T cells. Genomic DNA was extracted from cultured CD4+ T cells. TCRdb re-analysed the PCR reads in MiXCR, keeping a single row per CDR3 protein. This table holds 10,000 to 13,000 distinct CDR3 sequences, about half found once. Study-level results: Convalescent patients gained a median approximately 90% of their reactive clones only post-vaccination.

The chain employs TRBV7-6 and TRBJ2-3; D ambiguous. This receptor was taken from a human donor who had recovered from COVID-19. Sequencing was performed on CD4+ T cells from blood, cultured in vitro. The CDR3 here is CASRQGRGPTDTQYF. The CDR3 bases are TGTGCCAGCAGACAAGGACGAGGCCCAACAGATACGCAGTATTTT.